The table lists the clone carrying this TCR beta chain with many counts. This record belongs to a study of blood T cells in healthy people across ages. It was with a sample-barcoded 5' primer and a J-beta primer mix that a second PCR of about 6 to 11 cycles was run. TCRdb called the 5' RACE reads again in MiXCR, with one record for every CDR3 protein. The sample lists fewer than 900,000 distinct CDR3 sequences; roughly 43% were seen once. This CDR3 has 12 amino acids. The V gene's germline CDR1 is SQVTM and CDR2 ANQGSEA. The V end lost 7 bases, the J end lost 2 bases, and 10 bases lay between the germline ends.

The genes are TRBV29-1 and TRBJ2-3, with a tentative D call TRBD2 (6 bases). Specimen: blood. The clonotype originates from a woman aged 55-75 years in good health. The CDR3 here is CSGRGFTDTQYF. The CDR3 region has the DNA TGCAGCGGGAGGGGTTTCACAGATACGCAGTATTTT.